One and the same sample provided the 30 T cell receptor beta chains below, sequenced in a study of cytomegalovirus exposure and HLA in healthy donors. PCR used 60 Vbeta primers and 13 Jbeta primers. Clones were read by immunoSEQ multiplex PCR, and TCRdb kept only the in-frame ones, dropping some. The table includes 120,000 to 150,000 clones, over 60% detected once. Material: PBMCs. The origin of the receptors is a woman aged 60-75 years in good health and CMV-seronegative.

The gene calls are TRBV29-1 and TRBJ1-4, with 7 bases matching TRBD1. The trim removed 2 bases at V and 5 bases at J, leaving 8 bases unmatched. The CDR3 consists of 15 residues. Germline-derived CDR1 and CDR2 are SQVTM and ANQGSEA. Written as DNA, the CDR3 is TGCAGCGTTGAAAGGGCAGGGGGTAAGAATGAAAAACTGTTTTTT. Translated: CSVERAGGKNEKLFF.

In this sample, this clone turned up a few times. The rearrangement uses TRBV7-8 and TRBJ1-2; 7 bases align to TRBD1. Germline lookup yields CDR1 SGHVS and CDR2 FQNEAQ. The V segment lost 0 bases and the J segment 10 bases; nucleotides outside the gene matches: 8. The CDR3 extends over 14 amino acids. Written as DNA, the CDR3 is TGTGCCAGCAGCTTAGCGCAGTGGGGACAGAACTACACCTTC. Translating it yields CASSLAQWGQNYTF.

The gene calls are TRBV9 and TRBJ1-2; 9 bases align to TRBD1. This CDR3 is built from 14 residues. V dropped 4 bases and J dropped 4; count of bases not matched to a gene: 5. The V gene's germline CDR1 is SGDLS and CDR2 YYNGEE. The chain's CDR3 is CASSPGQGFYGYTF. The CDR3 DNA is TGTGCCAGCAGCCCCGGACAGGGGTTCTATGGCTACACCTTC.

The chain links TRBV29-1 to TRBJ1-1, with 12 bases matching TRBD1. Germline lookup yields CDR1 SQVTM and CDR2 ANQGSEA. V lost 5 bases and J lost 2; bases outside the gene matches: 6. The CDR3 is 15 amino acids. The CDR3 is CSVTGQGAGNTEAFF. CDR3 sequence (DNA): TGCAGCGTTACGGGACAGGGGGCCGGAAACACTGAAGCTTTCTTT.

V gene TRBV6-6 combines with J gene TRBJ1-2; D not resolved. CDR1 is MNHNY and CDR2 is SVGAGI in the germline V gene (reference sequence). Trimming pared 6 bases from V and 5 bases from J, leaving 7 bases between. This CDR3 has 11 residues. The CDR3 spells CASRQFYGYTF. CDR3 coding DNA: TGTGCCAGCAGGCAGTTTTATGGCTACACCTTC.

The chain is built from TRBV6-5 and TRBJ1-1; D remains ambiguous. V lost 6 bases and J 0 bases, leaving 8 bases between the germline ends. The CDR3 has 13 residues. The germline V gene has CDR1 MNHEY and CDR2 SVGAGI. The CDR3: CASRQTVNTEAFF. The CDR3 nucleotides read TGTGCCAGCAGACAAACAGTGAACACTGAAGCTTTCTTT.

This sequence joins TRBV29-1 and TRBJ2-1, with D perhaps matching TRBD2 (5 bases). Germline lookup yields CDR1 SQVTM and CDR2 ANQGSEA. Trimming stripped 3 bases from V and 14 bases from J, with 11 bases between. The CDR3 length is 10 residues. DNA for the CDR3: TGCAGCGTTGAGTTGAGGGAGAAGTTCTTC. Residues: CSVELREKFF.

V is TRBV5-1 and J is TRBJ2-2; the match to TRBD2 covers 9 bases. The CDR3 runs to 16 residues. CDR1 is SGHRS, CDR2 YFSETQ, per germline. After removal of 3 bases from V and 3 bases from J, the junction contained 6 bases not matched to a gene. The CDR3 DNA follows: TGCGCCAGCAGCTCGACTAGCGGATCCCACACCGGGGAGCTGTTTTTT. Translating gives CASSSTSGSHTGELFF.

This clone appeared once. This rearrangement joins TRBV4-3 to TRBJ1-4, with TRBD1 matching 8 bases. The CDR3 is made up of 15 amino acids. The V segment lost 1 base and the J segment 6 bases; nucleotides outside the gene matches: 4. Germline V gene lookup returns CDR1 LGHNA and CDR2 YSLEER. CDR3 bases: TGCGCCAGCAGCCAAGTTGGGACAGGCCATGAAAAACTGTTTTTT. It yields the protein CASSQVGTGHEKLFF.

CDR3 residues: CASSLLVAGELFF. CDR3 coding DNA: TGCGCCAGCAGCTTGTTAGTCGCCGGGGAGCTGTTTTTT. The chain recombines TRBV5-1 with TRBJ2-2; D gene unclear. CDR3 length: 13 amino acids. Germline CDR1 reads SGHRS; CDR2 reads YFSETQ. V lost 1 base and J lost 6, with 7 bases in between.

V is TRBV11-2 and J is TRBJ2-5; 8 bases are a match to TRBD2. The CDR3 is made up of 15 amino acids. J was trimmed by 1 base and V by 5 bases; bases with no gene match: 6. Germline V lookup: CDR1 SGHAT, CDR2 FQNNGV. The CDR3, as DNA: TGTGCCAGCAGCCCGGGAGGGCGGGGCCAAGAGACCCAGTACTTC. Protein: CASSPGGRGQETQYF.

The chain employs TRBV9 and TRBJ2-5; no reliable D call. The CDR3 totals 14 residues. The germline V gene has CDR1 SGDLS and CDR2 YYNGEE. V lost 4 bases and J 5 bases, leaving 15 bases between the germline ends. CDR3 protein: CASSLDAGGETQYF. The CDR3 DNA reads TGTGCCAGCAGCCTCGATGCCGGCGGTGAGACCCAGTACTTC. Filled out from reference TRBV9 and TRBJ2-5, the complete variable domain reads DSGVTQTPKHLITATGQRVTLRCSPRSGDLSVYWYQQSLDQGLQFLIQYYNGEERAKGNILERFSAQQFPDLHSELNLSSLELGDSALYFCASSLDAGGETQYFGPGTRLLVL.

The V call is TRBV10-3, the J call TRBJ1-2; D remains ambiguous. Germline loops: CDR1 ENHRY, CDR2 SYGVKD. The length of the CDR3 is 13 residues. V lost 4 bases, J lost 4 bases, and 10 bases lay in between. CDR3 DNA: TGTGCCATCAGTGCGCCCGATAGCTATGGCTACACCTTC. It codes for CAISAPDSYGYTF.

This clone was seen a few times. The CDR3 is CASSLGLAGDYEQYF. In DNA form, the CDR3 reads TGTGCCAGCAGCTTAGGACTAGCGGGGGACTACGAGCAGTACTTC. The chain carries TRBV11-2 and TRBJ2-7; 12 positions agree with TRBD2. Germline values: CDR1 SGHAT, CDR2 FQNNGV. The CDR3 covers 15 residues. The V segment lost 1 base and the J segment 3 bases; nucleotides outside the gene matches: 1.

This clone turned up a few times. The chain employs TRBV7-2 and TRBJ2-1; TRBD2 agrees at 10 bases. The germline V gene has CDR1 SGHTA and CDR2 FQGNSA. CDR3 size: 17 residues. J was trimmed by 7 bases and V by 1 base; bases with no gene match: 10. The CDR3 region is CASSLGSGAGGPNEQFF. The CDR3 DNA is TGTGCCAGCAGCTTAGGGAGCGGAGCGGGAGGGCCAAATGAGCAGTTCTTC.

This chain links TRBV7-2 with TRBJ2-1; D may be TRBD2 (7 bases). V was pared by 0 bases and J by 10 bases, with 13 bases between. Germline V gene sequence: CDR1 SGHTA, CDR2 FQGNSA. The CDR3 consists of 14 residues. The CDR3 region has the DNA TGTGCCAGCAGCTTAGCGCTAGGGGGGGGCGAGCAGTTCTTC. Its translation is CASSLALGGGEQFF.

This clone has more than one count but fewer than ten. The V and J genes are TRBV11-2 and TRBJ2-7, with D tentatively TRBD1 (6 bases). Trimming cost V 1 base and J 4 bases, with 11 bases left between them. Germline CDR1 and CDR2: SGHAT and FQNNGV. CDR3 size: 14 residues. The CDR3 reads CASSLGQGYYEQYF. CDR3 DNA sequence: TGTGCCAGCAGCTTAGGCCAGGGGTATTACGAGCAGTACTTC. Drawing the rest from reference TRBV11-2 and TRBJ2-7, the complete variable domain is EAGVAQSPRYKIIEKRQSVAFWCNPISGHATLYWYQQILGQGPKLLIQFQNNGVVDDSQLPKDRFSAERLKGVDSTLKIQPAKLEDSAVYLCASSLGQGYYEQYFGPGTRLTVT.

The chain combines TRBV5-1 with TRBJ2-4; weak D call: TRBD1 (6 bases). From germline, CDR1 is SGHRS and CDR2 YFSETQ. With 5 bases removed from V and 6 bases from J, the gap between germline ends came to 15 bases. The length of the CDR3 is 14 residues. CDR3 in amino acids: CASSRSGAGNIQYF. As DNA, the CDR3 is TGCGCCAGCAGTCGGTCAGGGGCGGGAAACATTCAGTACTTC.

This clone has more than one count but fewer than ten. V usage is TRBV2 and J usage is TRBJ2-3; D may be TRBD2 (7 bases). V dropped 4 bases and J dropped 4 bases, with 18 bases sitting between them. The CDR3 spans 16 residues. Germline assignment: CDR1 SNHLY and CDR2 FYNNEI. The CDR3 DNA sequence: TGTGCCAGCAGTGGGGGGCGGCGGGGGAGGTCAGATACGCAGTATTTT. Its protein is CASSGGRRGRSDTQYF. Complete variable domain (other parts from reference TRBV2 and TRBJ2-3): EPEVTQTPSHQVTQMGQEVILRCVPISNHLYFYWYRQILGQKVEFLVSFYNNEISEKSEIFDDQFSVERPDGSNFTLKIRSTKLEDSAMYFCASSGGRRGRSDTQYFGPGTRLTVL.

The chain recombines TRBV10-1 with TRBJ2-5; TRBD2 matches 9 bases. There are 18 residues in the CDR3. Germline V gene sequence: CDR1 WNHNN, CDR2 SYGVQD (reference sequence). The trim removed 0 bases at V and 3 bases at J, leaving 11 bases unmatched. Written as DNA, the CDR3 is TGCGCCAGCAGTGAGTCGCGTGTGGCGGGGGGGCCGAAAGAGACCCAGTACTTC. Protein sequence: CASSESRVAGGPKETQYF.

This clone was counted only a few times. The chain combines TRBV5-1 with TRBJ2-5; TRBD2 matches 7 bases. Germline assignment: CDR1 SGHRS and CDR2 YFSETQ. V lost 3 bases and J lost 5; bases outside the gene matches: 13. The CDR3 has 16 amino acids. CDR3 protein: CASSWVRRVGGETQYF. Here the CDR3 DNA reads TGCGCCAGCAGCTGGGTGAGGAGAGTGGGGGGGGAGACCCAGTACTTC. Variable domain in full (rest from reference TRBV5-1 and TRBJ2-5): KAGVTQTPRYLIKTRGQQVTLSCSPISGHRSVSWYQQTPGQGLQFLFEYFSETQRNKGNFPGRFSGRQFSNSRSEMNVSTLELGDSALYLCASSWVRRVGGETQYFGPGTRLLVL.

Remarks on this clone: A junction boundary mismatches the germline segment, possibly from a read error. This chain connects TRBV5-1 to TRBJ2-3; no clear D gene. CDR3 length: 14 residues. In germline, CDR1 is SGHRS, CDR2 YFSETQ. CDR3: CASRLDEATDTQYF. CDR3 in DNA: TGCGCCAGCAGGTTGGACGAGGCGACAGATACGCAGTATTTT. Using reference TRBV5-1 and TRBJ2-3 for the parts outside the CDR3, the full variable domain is KAGVTQTPRYLIKTRGQQVTLSCSPISGHRSVSWYQQTPGQGLQFLFEYFSETQRNKGNFPGRFSGRQFSNSRSEMNVSTLELGDSALYLCASRLDEATDTQYFGPGTRLTVL.

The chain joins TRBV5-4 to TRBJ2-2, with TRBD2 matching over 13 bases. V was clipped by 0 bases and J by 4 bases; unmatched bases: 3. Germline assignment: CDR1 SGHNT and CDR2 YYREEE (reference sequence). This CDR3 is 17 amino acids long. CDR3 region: CASSLAGTSGTTGELFF. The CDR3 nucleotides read TGTGCCAGCAGCTTGGCCGGGACTAGCGGGACCACCGGGGAGCTGTTTTTT.

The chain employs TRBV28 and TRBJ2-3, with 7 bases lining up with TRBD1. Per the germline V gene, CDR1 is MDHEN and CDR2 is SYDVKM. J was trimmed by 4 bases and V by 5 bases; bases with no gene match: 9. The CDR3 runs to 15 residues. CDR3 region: CASSLRTGVPDTQYF. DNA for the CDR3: TGTGCCAGCAGTCTACGGACAGGTGTTCCAGATACGCAGTATTTT.

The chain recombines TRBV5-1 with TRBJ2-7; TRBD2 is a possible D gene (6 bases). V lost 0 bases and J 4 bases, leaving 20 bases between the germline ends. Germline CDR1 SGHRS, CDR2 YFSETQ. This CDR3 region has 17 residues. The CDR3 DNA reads TGCGCCAGCAGCTTGGAAGGGCGGGTCGGGGGTCTTTACGAGCAGTACTTC. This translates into CASSLEGRVGGLYEQYF. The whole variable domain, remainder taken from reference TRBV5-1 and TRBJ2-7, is KAGVTQTPRYLIKTRGQQVTLSCSPISGHRSVSWYQQTPGQGLQFLFEYFSETQRNKGNFPGRFSGRQFSNSRSEMNVSTLELGDSALYLCASSLEGRVGGLYEQYFGPGTRLTVT.

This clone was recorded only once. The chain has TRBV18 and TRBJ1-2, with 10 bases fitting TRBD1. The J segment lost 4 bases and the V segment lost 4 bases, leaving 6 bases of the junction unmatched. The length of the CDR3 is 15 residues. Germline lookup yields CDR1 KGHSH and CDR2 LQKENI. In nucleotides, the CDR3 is TGTGCCAGCTCACTAGGACAGGGGGGCGCCTATGGCTACACCTTC. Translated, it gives CASSLGQGGAYGYTF.

This CDR3 is CAISAGGEGEQYF. CDR3 nucleotides: TGTGCCATCAGTGCGGGCGGGGAGGGTGAGCAGTACTTC. This chain connects TRBV10-3 to TRBJ2-7; 7 bases match TRBD2. The CDR3 contains 13 residues. Germline V CDR1 and CDR2: ENHRY, SYGVKD. With V trimmed by 4 bases and J by 7 bases, 7 bases remained unmatched.

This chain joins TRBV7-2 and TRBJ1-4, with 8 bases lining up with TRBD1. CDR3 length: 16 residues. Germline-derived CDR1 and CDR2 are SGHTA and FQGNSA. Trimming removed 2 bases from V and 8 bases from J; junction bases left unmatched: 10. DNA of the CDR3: TGTGCCAGCAGCTTAATATTAAGCAGGGGGCGGGAAAAACTGTTTTTT. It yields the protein CASSLILSRGREKLFF.

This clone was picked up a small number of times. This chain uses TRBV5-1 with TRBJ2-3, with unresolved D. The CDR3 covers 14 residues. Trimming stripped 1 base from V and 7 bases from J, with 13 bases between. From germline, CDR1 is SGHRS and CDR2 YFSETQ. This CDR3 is CASSLRSGDNTQYF. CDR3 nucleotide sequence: TGCGCCAGCAGCTTGAGGTCAGGCGATAATACGCAGTATTTT.

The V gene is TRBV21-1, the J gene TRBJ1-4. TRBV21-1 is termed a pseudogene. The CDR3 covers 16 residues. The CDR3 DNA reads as TGTGCCAGCAGCAAATGGGGGAGGGATGCCAATGAAAAACTGTTTTTT. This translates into CASSKWGRDANEKLFF.